This T cell receptor beta chain stems from a study of early T cells in non-severe SARS-CoV-2 infection. TCRdb analysed the 5' RACE reads with MiXCR anew, one entry per CDR3 protein. This repertoire shows 30,000 to 40,000 distinct CDR3 sequences, 6% to 8.5% found once; its top ten account for approximately 24%. Germline V lookup: CDR1 DFQATT, CDR2 SNEGSKA (reference sequence). The CDR3 runs 11 residues. The V and J ends lost 7 bases and 8 bases respectively, with 11 bases between them. The sequence was collected from an adult who was a healthcare worker with PCR-confirmed SARS-CoV-2 infection or an uninfected control (not recorded which). The sample consisted of whole blood, taken at baseline. The gene calls are TRBV20-1 and TRBJ1-4; no reliable D call. The chain's CDR3 is CSVPRREKLFF. The CDR3 DNA is TGCAGTGTCCCGAGGCGAGAAAAACTGTTTTTT.